These 20 T cell receptor beta chains came from one sample sequenced in a study of blood T cell repertoires in COVID-19. The assay was immunoSEQ multiplex PCR, and TCRdb's table has in-frame clones only and misses some. The profile shows under 200,000 clones, about 88% of them singletons. Sequences were obtained from PBMCs or T cells enriched from blood (not recorded which). Receptor source: a woman under 30 who had recovered from COVID-19.

This chain uses TRBV11-2 with TRBJ2-5, with D maybe TRBD1 (6 bases). The CDR3 sequence is 14 residues long. V lost 5 bases and J 1 base, leaving 11 bases between the germline ends. The germline V gene has CDR1 SGHAT and CDR2 FQNNGV. The CDR3 DNA reads TGTGCCAGCAGCCGTGGGGGCGGCCAAGAGACCCAGTACTTC. This translates into CASSRGGGQETQYF.

CDR3 in DNA: TGTGCCAGCAGTGAAGGGGGACTAGCGGGCCGCTCCTACGAGCAGTACTTC. Its translation: CASSEGGLAGRSYEQYF. This chain links TRBV6-1 with TRBJ2-7; 12 bases fit TRBD2. CDR3 size: 17 residues. V gave up 1 base and J gave up 0 bases; unmatched junction bases: 4. Germline values: CDR1 MNHNS, CDR2 SASEGT.

There are a few counts of this clone. The V gene is TRBV11-2, the J gene TRBJ2-1; TRBD2 aligns across 13 bases. V was clipped by 5 bases and J by 7 bases; unmatched bases: 5. Germline lookup yields CDR1 SGHAT and CDR2 FQNNGV. The CDR3 length is 15 residues. CDR3 sequence (DNA): TGTGCCAGCAGCCGAGGACTAGCGGGAGTTAATGAGCAGTTCTTC. Its translation: CASSRGLAGVNEQFF.

CDR3 coding DNA: TGTGCCAGCAGCTTCCAGGGCACTGAAGCTTTCTTT. Amino acids: CASSFQGTEAFF. The chain is built from TRBV7-2 and TRBJ1-1, with D perhaps matching TRBD1 (5 bases). CDR1 and CDR2 (germline): SGHTA, FQGNSA. Trimming cost V 3 bases and J 4 bases, with 6 bases left between them. The CDR3 covers 12 residues.

The chain carries TRBV28 and TRBJ2-7; possibly TRBD1 for D (5 bases). The germline gives CDR1 MDHEN, CDR2 SYDVKM. The CDR3 has 14 amino acids. V lost 3 bases and J 2 bases, leaving 11 bases between the germline ends. The CDR3 nucleotides read TGTGCCAGCAGTTTTGCCTCAGGGACCTACGAGCAGTACTTC. Translated: CASSFASGTYEQYF. Using reference TRBV28 and TRBJ2-7 for the parts outside the CDR3, the full variable domain is DVKVTQSSRYLVKRTGEKVFLECVQDMDHENMFWYRQDPGLGLRLIYFSYDVKMKEKGDIPEGYSVSREKKERFSLILESASTNQTSMYLCASSFASGTYEQYFGPGTRLTVT.

The chain carries TRBV4-1 and TRBJ2-1, with D unclear. The CDR3 runs 13 residues. Germline lookup yields CDR1 MGHRA and CDR2 YSYEKL. The germline V and J ends were trimmed by 5 bases and 5 bases, with 10 bases remaining between them. CDR3 DNA: TGCGCCAGCAGCTCACGGGTTAACAATGAGCAGTTCTTC. Translated, it gives CASSSRVNNEQFF.

The rearrangement joins TRBV4-1 to TRBJ2-1, with D possibly matching TRBD1 (6 bases). Germline V gene data show CDR1 as MGHRA and CDR2 as YSYEKL. The V end lost 5 bases, the J end lost 1 base, and 15 bases lay between the germline ends. The CDR3 covers 16 residues. CDR3 in amino acids: CASSARGGSSYNEQFF. In DNA form, the CDR3 reads TGCGCCAGCAGCGCCCGAGGGGGATCGTCCTACAATGAGCAGTTCTTC.

This clone has only one observation. This chain uses TRBV19 with TRBJ2-1, with 12 bases that match TRBD2. The germline CDR1 and CDR2 sequences are LNHDA and SQIVND (reference sequence). J gave up 9 bases and V 6 bases, and 6 bases lay outside the gene matches. The CDR3 runs 14 residues. The CDR3: CASRTSGSGAEQFF. CDR3 coding DNA: TGTGCCAGTAGGACTAGCGGGAGTGGTGCTGAGCAGTTCTTC.

The V call is TRBV3-1 (or the pseudogene TRBV3-2), the J call TRBJ2-2, with unresolved D. Germline CDR1 LGHDT, CDR2 YNNKEL (reference sequence). The CDR3 has 14 residues. V gave up 4 bases and J gave up 0 bases, with 6 bases separating them. CDR3 protein: CASSPRSNTGELFF. The CDR3 DNA sequence: TGTGCCAGCAGCCCTCGTTCGAACACCGGGGAGCTGTTTTTT.

The V call is TRBV19, the J call TRBJ2-7; D is perhaps TRBD2 (5 bases). Trimming cost V 3 bases and J 5 bases, with 11 bases left between them. CDR1 and CDR2 (germline): LNHDA, SQIVND (reference sequence). The CDR3 covers 13 residues. The CDR3 sequence is CASSITSGHEQYF. CDR3 in DNA: TGTGCCAGTAGTATCACTAGTGGCCACGAGCAGTACTTC.

V is TRBV10-3 and J is TRBJ2-7, with D uncertain. The germline V gene has CDR1 ENHRY and CDR2 SYGVKD. The length of the CDR3 is 13 residues. V lost 4 bases and J lost 4, with 11 bases in between. CDR3 sequence: CAISVGDRYEQYF. CDR3 coding DNA: TGTGCCATCAGTGTCGGAGACCGTTACGAGCAGTACTTC.

The chain has TRBV2 and TRBJ2-7; a possible D gene is TRBD1 (6 bases). The germline V gene encodes CDR1 SNHLY and CDR2 FYNNEI. The CDR3 is made up of 12 amino acids. Trimming removed 6 bases at V and 3 bases at J, with 9 bases between. CDR3 DNA: TGTGCCAGCAGATCACAGGGCTACGAGCAGTACTTC. It translates to CASRSQGYEQYF.

This sequence joins TRBV3-1 (or the pseudogene TRBV3-2) and TRBJ2-2, with D uncertain. CDR3 length: 14 amino acids. Trimming cost V 6 bases and J 4 bases, with 12 bases left between them. Germline V lookup: CDR1 LGHDT, CDR2 YNNKEL (reference sequence). The CDR3 here is CASRPSPATGELFF. In DNA, the CDR3 is TGTGCCAGCAGACCGAGCCCTGCCACCGGGGAGCTGTTTTTT.

The chain combines TRBV2 with TRBJ2-1; 14 bases fit TRBD2. The CDR3 length is 15 residues. With V trimmed by 8 bases and J by 6 bases, 6 bases remained unmatched. Per germline, CDR1 SNHLY and CDR2 FYNNEI. The CDR3 reads CASSLTSGGVNEQFF. The CDR3, as DNA: TGTGCCAGCTCCCTGACTAGCGGGGGGGTCAATGAGCAGTTCTTC.

J is TRBJ2-5 and V is TRBV7-6, with D unclear. Germline V gene lookup returns CDR1 SGHVS and CDR2 FNYEAQ. CDR3 size: 14 residues. Between the trimmed V and J ends, which lost 0 bases and 5 bases, there was a span of 10 bases. Written as DNA, the CDR3 is TGTGCCAGCAGCTTAGCAATAAGCTATGAGACCCAGTACTTC. Amino acids: CASSLAISYETQYF.

The chain carries TRBV18 and TRBJ1-3; perhaps TRBD1 as D (5 bases). This CDR3 region has 15 residues. The V and J ends lost 6 bases and 2 bases respectively, with 14 bases between them. The V gene's germline CDR1 is KGHSH and CDR2 LQKENI. CDR3 residues: CASSAGTSTGNTIYF. CDR3 sequence (DNA): TGTGCCAGCTCGGCCGGGACTTCCACTGGAAACACCATATATTTT.

The genes are TRBV27 and TRBJ2-1; the match to TRBD1 covers 8 bases. Losses at the gene ends were 6 bases for V and 0 bases for J; bases not matched to a gene: 4. The CDR3 consists of 15 residues. Germline V lookup: CDR1 MNHEY, CDR2 SMNVEV (reference sequence). The CDR3 DNA sequence: TGTGCCAGCAGGGGGACAGGAATCTCCTACAATGAGCAGTTCTTC. Residues: CASRGTGISYNEQFF.

The J gene is TRBJ2-7, the V gene TRBV4-3; D is unresolved. The CDR3 covers 17 residues. CDR1 LGHNA and CDR2 YSLEER come from the germline V gene. Trimming shortened V by 4 bases and J by 2 bases, and 21 bases separated the two germline ends. DNA of the CDR3: TGCGCCAGCAGCCCCTCCTGGCGGTCTCTCCAGCCCTACGAGCAGTACTTC. It codes for CASSPSWRSLQPYEQYF.

This sequence joins TRBV27 and TRBJ2-7, with 7 bases matching TRBD1. V was pared by 0 bases and J by 3 bases, with 2 bases of the junction left unmatched. Germline V gene sequence: CDR1 MNHEY, CDR2 SMNVEV (reference sequence). The CDR3 extends over 14 amino acids. This CDR3 reads CASSLSNRGYEQYF. The CDR3, as DNA: TGTGCCAGCAGTTTATCCAACAGGGGCTACGAGCAGTACTTC.

This chain uses TRBV28 with TRBJ2-7; TRBD2 agrees at 11 bases. This CDR3 region has 14 residues. CDR1 is MDHEN, CDR2 SYDVKM, per germline. Trimming cost V 7 bases and J 5 bases; bases outside gene matches: 7. DNA for the CDR3: TGTGCCAGCACCTATAGCGGGAGGGCCGACGAGCAGTACTTC. Encoded protein: CASTYSGRADEQYF.